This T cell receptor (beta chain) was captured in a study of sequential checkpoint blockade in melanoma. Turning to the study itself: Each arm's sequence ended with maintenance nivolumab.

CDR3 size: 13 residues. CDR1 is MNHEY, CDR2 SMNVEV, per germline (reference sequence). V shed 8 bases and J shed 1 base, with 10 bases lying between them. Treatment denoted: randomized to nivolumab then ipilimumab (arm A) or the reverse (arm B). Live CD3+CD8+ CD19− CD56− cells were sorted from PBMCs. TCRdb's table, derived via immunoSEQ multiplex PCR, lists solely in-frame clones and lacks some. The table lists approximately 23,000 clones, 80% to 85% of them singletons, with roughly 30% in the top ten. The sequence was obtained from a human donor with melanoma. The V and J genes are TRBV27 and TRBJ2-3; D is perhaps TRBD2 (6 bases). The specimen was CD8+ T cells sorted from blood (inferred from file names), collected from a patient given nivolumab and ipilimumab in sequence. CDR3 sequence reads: CASGLARTDTQYF. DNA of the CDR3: TGTGCCAGCGGGCTAGCGCGCACAGATACGCAGTATTTT.